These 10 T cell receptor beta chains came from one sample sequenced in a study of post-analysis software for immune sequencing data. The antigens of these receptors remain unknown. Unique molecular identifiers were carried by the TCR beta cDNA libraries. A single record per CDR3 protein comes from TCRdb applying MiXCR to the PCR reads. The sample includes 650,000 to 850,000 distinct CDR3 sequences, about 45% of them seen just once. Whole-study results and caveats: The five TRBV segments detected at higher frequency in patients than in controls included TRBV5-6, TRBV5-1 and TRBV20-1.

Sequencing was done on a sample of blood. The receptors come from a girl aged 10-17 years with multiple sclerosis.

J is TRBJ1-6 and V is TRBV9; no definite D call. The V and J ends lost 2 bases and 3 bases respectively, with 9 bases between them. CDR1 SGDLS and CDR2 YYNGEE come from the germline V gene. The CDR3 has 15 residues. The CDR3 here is CASSVGGNYNSPLHF. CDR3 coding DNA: TGTGCCAGCAGCGTGGGCGGGAACTATAATTCACCCCTCCACTTT. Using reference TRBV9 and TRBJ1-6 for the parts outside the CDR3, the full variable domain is DSGVTQTPKHLITATGQRVTLRCSPRSGDLSVYWYQQSLDQGLQFLIQYYNGEERAKGNILERFSAQQFPDLHSELNLSSLELGDSALYFCASSVGGNYNSPLHFGNGTRLTVT.

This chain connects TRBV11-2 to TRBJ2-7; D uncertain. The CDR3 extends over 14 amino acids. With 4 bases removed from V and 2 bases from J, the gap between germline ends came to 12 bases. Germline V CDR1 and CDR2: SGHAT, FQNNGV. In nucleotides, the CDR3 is TGTGCCAGCAGCTCCATGGGCCCCACCTACGAGCAGTACTTC. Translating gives CASSSMGPTYEQYF.

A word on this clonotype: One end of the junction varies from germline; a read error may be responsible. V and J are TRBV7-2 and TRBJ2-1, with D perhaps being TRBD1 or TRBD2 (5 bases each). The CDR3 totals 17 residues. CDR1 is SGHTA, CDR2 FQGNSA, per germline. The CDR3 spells CAGSLAPPGTAYNEQFF. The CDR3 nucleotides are TGTGCCGGCAGCTTAGCGCCGCCGGGGACCGCCTACAATGAGCAGTTCTTC. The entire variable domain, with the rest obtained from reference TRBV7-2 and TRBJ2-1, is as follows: GAGVSQSPSNKVTEKGKDVELRCDPISGHTALYWYRQSLGQGLEFLIYFQGNSAPDKSGLPSDRFSAERTGGSVSTLTIQRTQQEDSAVYLCAGSLAPPGTAYNEQFFGPGTRLTVL.

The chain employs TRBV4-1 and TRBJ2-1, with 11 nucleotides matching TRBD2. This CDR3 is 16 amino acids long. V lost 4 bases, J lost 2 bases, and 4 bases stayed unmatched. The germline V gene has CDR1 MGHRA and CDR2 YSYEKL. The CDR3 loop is CASSRLGLAAYNEQFF. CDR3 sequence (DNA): TGCGCCAGCAGCCGCCTGGGACTAGCGGCCTACAATGAGCAGTTCTTC.

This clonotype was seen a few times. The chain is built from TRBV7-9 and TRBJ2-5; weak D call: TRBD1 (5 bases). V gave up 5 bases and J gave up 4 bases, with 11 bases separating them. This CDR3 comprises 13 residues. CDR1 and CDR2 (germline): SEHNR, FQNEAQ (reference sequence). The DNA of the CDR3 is TGTGCCAGCAGCCCAAAGGGGCCAGAGACCCAGTACTTC. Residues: CASSPKGPETQYF.

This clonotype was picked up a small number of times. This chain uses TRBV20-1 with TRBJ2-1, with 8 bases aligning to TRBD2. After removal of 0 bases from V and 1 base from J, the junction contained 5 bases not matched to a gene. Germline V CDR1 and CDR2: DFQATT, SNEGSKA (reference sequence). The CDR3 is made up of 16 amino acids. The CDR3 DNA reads TGCAGTGCTAGAGATCCCGCTAGCGGGTCCTACAATGAGCAGTTCTTC. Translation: CSARDPASGSYNEQFF.

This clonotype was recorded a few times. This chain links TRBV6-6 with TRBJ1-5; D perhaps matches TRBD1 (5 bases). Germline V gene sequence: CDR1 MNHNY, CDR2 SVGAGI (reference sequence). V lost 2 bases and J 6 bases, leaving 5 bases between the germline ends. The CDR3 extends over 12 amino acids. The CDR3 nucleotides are TGTGCCAGCAGTTACGGGGGTCAGCCCCAGCATTTT. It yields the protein CASSYGGQPQHF.

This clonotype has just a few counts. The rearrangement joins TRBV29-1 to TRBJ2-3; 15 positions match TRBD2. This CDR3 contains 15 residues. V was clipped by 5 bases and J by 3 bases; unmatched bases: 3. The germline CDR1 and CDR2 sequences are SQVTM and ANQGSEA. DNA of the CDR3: TGCAGCGTTTCCGGGACTAGCGGGAGGACAGATACGCAGTATTTT. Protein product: CSVSGTSGRTDTQYF.

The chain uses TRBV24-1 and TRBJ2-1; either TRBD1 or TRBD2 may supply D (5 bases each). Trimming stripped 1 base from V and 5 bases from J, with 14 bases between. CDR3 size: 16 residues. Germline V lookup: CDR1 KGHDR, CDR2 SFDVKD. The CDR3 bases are TGTGCCACCAGTGATTTCGGGGTGGAACAGGACAATGAGCAGTTCTTC. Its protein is CATSDFGVEQDNEQFF.

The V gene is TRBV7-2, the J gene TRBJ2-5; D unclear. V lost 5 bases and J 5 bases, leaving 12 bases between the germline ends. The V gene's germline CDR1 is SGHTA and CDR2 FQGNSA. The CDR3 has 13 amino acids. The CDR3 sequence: CASSVNKGETQYF. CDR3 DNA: TGTGCCAGCAGCGTAAATAAGGGCGAGACCCAGTACTTC. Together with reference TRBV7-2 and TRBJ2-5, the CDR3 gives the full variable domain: GAGVSQSPSNKVTEKGKDVELRCDPISGHTALYWYRQSLGQGLEFLIYFQGNSAPDKSGLPSDRFSAERTGGSVSTLTIQRTQQEDSAVYLCASSVNKGETQYFGPGTRLLVL.